These 30 T cell receptor beta chains were sequenced from one sample in a study of CD8+ T cells in alopecia areata. Once RNA had been extracted, it was reverse transcribed into cDNA to act as the sequencing template. TCRdb keeps only in-frame clones here, not all; method: immunoSEQ multiplex PCR. The sample shows 150,000 to 200,000 clones, about three fifths of them seen only once. The treatment denotes: oral pan-JAK inhibitor, 5-10 mg twice daily. The starting material was CD4+ T cells sorted from blood, obtained at week 24, from a patient treated with tofacitinib. The origin of the receptors is a human donor with alopecia areata.

V is TRBV30 and J is TRBJ2-1; D possibly matches TRBD1 or TRBD2 (6 bases each). CDR3 size: 14 residues. The V gene lost 5 bases and the J gene lost 12 bases, with 23 bases spanning the gap. Looked up from germline, CDR1 is GTSNPN and CDR2 is SVGIG (reference sequence). CDR3 nucleotide sequence: TGTGCCTGGCAGGAGTGGGGCCGACAGGAGGGGCAGTTCTTC. The encoded protein is CAWQEWGRQEGQFF. The full variable domain, in which reference TRBV30 and TRBJ2-1 provide the parts outside the CDR3, is SQTIHQWPATLVQPVGSPLSLECTVEGTSNPNLYWYRQAAGRGLQLLFYSVGIGQISSEVPQNLSASRPQDRQFILSSKKLLLSDSGFYLCAWQEWGRQEGQFFGPGTRLTVL.

This sequence joins TRBV2 and TRBJ2-7, with 7 bases fitting TRBD1. Germline V gives CDR1 SNHLY, CDR2 FYNNEI. The CDR3 length is 12 residues. The ends lost 6 bases at V and 6 bases at J; junction bases unmatched: 5. DNA for the CDR3: TGTGCCAGCAGGGCACGGGACAGCGAGCAGTACTTC. It translates to CASRARDSEQYF. Complete variable domain (other parts from reference TRBV2 and TRBJ2-7): EPEVTQTPSHQVTQMGQEVILRCVPISNHLYFYWYRQILGQKVEFLVSFYNNEISEKSEIFDDQFSVERPDGSNFTLKIRSTKLEDSAMYFCASRARDSEQYFGPGTRLTVT.

Concerning this clone: The same CDR3 arises from other DNA sequences in this sample as well. The chain uses TRBV29-1 and TRBJ2-3, with no clear D. Germline CDR1 SQVTM, CDR2 ANQGSEA. The CDR3 consists of 11 residues. The V gene lost 6 bases and the J gene lost 2 bases, with 6 bases spanning the gap. The CDR3 DNA follows: TGCAGCGTCTCGGACACAGATACGCAGTATTTT. Translating gives CSVSDTDTQYF.

This chain links TRBV7-2 with TRBJ2-1; no definite D call. There are 16 residues in the CDR3. The V end lost 1 base, the J end lost 0 bases, and 10 bases lay between the germline ends. Germline V CDR1 and CDR2: SGHTA, FQGNSA. The CDR3 DNA follows: TGTGCCAGCAGCTTAGATGCGAGTAGCTCCTACAATGAGCAGTTCTTC. This encodes CASSLDASSSYNEQFF.

The rearrangement joins TRBV11-2 to TRBJ2-3; D may correspond to TRBD1 or TRBD2 (5 bases each). This CDR3 contains 14 residues. Trimming shortened V by 6 bases and J by 1 base, and 11 bases separated the two germline ends. The germline V gene has CDR1 SGHAT and CDR2 FQNNGV. The CDR3 is CASSPGRRTDTQYF. The DNA for the CDR3 is TGTGCCAGCAGTCCGGGACGGCGCACAGATACGCAGTATTTT. Full variable domain (missing parts from reference TRBV11-2 and TRBJ2-3): EAGVAQSPRYKIIEKRQSVAFWCNPISGHATLYWYQQILGQGPKLLIQFQNNGVVDDSQLPKDRFSAERLKGVDSTLKIQPAKLEDSAVYLCASSPGRRTDTQYFGPGTRLTVL.

The J gene is TRBJ1-6, the V gene TRBV7-2, with D tentatively TRBD1 (6 bases). Trimming pared 6 bases from V and 10 bases from J, leaving 19 bases between. The CDR3 extends over 15 amino acids. Germline values: CDR1 SGHTA, CDR2 FQGNSA. This CDR3 reads CASRLSGTRESPLHF. In nucleotides, the CDR3 is TGTGCCAGCAGGTTATCCGGGACAAGGGAATCACCCCTCCACTTT.

The chain carries TRBV27 and TRBJ1-6; the D gene is possibly TRBD1 (5 bases). There are 15 residues in the CDR3. The V gene lost 2 bases and the J gene lost 5 bases, with 10 bases spanning the gap. The germline V gene has CDR1 MNHEY and CDR2 SMNVEV (reference sequence). CDR3 residues: CASSLMGRDNSPLHF. In DNA form, the CDR3 reads TGTGCCAGCAGTTTAATGGGACGGGATAATTCACCCCTCCACTTT.

The CDR3 here is CASSFPTGNTDTQYF. CDR3 sequence (DNA): TGTGCCAGCAGCTTCCCGACAGGGAACACAGATACGCAGTATTTT. This sequence joins TRBV11-2 and TRBJ2-3, with 7 bases aligning to TRBD1. The CDR3 runs 15 residues. Germline CDR1 SGHAT, CDR2 FQNNGV. With 3 bases clipped from V and 2 bases from J, the junction kept 5 bases outside the gene matches.

This clone was recorded a few times. The junction departs from germline at one end; a sequencing error may be responsible. The genes are TRBV30 and TRBJ2-1; 7 bases match TRBD2. CDR3 length equals 14 residues. Germline CDR1 reads GTSNPN; CDR2 reads SVGIG (reference sequence). This CDR3 is CAWTSGGSYDEQFF. CDR3 DNA: TGTGCCTGGACCTCGGGAGGCTCCTACGATGAGCAGTTCTTC. The full variable domain, with the rest looked up from reference TRBV30 and TRBJ2-1, is SQTIHQWPATLVQPVGSPLSLECTVEGTSNPNLYWYRQAAGRGLQLLFYSVGIGQISSEVPQNLSASRPQDRQFILSSKKLLLSDSGFYLCAWTSGGSYDEQFFGPGTRLTVL.

The chain uses TRBV29-1 and TRBJ1-1; 11 nucleotides line up with TRBD1. CDR3 length: 12 amino acids. V shed 8 bases, J shed 8 bases, and the junction held 7 bases outside the gene matches. Germline-derived CDR1 and CDR2 are SQVTM and ANQGSEA. The CDR3: CSIGQGATEAFF. Written as DNA, the CDR3 is TGCAGCATCGGACAGGGGGCCACCGAAGCTTTCTTT.

This clone was seen a few times. The rearrangement uses TRBV29-1 and TRBJ2-1, with 10 bases that match TRBD1. Trimming cost V 6 bases and J 2 bases; bases outside gene matches: 7. CDR1 and CDR2 from the germline V gene are SQVTM and ANQGSEA. This CDR3 has 15 amino acids. CDR3 amino acids: CSVGQGSSTYNEQFF. Written as DNA, the CDR3 is TGCAGCGTGGGACAGGGGTCCAGTACCTACAATGAGCAGTTCTTC.

This clone has just a few counts. The V gene is TRBV4-3, the J gene TRBJ2-3; D is possibly TRBD2 (5 bases). Trimming removed 0 bases from V and 5 bases from J, with 6 bases in between. This CDR3 has 13 amino acids. CDR1 LGHNA and CDR2 YSLEER come from the germline V gene. CDR3 sequence reads: CASSQEEGDTQYF. The CDR3 DNA follows: TGCGCCAGCAGCCAAGAAGAGGGAGATACGCAGTATTTT.

The chain combines TRBV27 with TRBJ2-5; D perhaps matches TRBD1 (6 bases). In germline, CDR1 is MNHEY, CDR2 SMNVEV (reference sequence). This CDR3 region has 15 residues. Trimming cost V 3 bases and J 2 bases, with 13 bases left between them. The CDR3 region is CASSLRTASQETQYF. The CDR3 bases are TGTGCCAGCAGTTTGAGGACAGCCTCTCAAGAGACCCAGTACTTC.

The chain carries TRBV4-1 and TRBJ1-6, with D possibly being TRBD1 (6 bases). Germline loops: CDR1 MGHRA, CDR2 YSYEKL. The CDR3 consists of 15 residues. V was cut by 0 bases and J by 10 bases, with 13 bases left in between. The DNA for the CDR3 is TGCGCCAGCAGCCAAGATTGGCAGGGGCCATCACCCCTCCACTTT. It translates to CASSQDWQGPSPLHF.

V usage is TRBV5-4 and J usage is TRBJ2-7; 8 bases align to TRBD1. The ends lost 4 bases at V and 0 bases at J; junction bases unmatched: 6. Germline values: CDR1 SGHNT, CDR2 YYREEE (reference sequence). The CDR3 totals 15 residues. The CDR3 is CASSTGQGSSYEQYF. The CDR3 coding sequence is TGTGCCAGCAGCACAGGACAGGGAAGCTCCTACGAGCAGTACTTC.

This clone was detected only a few times. This chain uses TRBV30 with TRBJ1-2; unclear D gene. Trimming left V 3 bases short and J 2 bases short, with 10 bases between. The CDR3 covers 13 residues. Germline V CDR1 and CDR2: GTSNPN, SVGIG (reference sequence). The CDR3 DNA follows: TGTGCCTGGAGCGTTAATGCAAACTATGGCTACACCTTC. Translating it yields CAWSVNANYGYTF.

This clone was detected a few times. V is TRBV29-1 and J is TRBJ2-3; 8 bases are shared with TRBD1. CDR3 length: 13 residues. Germline V lookup: CDR1 SQVTM, CDR2 ANQGSEA. J lost 6 bases, V lost 7 bases, and 9 bases had no gene match. DNA for the CDR3: TGCAGCGGAGGACAGGGTGTTTGGGATACGCAGTATTTT. Translated, it gives CSGGQGVWDTQYF.

V is TRBV19 and J is TRBJ2-6, with D hard to call. CDR1 is LNHDA, CDR2 SQIVND, per germline (reference sequence). Trimming took off 3 bases at V and 0 bases at J, with 6 bases between the two ends. The CDR3 is 15 amino acids. The CDR3 is CASSMIASGANVLTF. As DNA, the CDR3 is TGTGCCAGTAGTATGATCGCCTCTGGGGCCAACGTCCTGACTTTC.

J is TRBJ2-3 and V is TRBV29-1; TRBD2 matches at 9 bases. The CDR3 has 11 residues. J was trimmed by 5 bases and V by 8 bases; bases with no gene match: 2. CDR1 SQVTM and CDR2 ANQGSEA come from the germline V gene. The CDR3 DNA is TGCAGCCTAGCGGGGTTAGATACGCAGTATTTT. Protein: CSLAGLDTQYF.

This chain links TRBV30 with TRBJ1-5, with D unclear. CDR3 length: 14 amino acids. V dropped 1 base and J dropped 4 bases, with 11 bases sitting between them. The germline V gene has CDR1 GTSNPN and CDR2 SVGIG (reference sequence). Written as DNA, the CDR3 is TGTGCCTGGAGTGAGGGCTCCAGAAATCAGCCCCAGCATTTT. Protein: CAWSEGSRNQPQHF.

This rearrangement joins TRBV5-1 to TRBJ2-1; D unclear. Germline V CDR1 and CDR2: SGHRS, YFSETQ. Trimming took off 1 base at V and 9 bases at J, with 5 bases between the two ends. This CDR3 region has 11 residues. The CDR3 DNA reads TGCGCCAGCAGCTTGACGAGTGAGCAGTTCTTC. It is translated as CASSLTSEQFF.

The chain employs TRBV10-3 and TRBJ1-5; D uncertain. This CDR3 contains 15 residues. Trimming took 0 bases from V and 7 from J, leaving 13 bases between them. CDR1 and CDR2 from the germline V gene are ENHRY and SYGVKD. The chain's CDR3 is CAISESSGSGQPQHF. In DNA form, the CDR3 reads TGTGCCATCAGTGAGTCGTCGGGAAGCGGACAGCCCCAGCATTTT.

This clone has just a few counts. V usage is TRBV29-1 and J usage is TRBJ1-2; D is perhaps TRBD1 (5 bases). V gave up 7 bases and J gave up 4 bases, with 16 bases separating them. This CDR3 region has 13 residues. The germline gives CDR1 SQVTM, CDR2 ANQGSEA. The CDR3 is CSAQEPGGYGYTF. CDR3 nucleotide sequence: TGCAGCGCTCAGGAACCCGGGGGCTATGGCTACACCTTC.

This rearrangement joins TRBV5-6 to TRBJ2-7, with D possibly TRBD2 on 6 matching bases. Trimming shortened V by 4 bases and J by 4 bases, and 18 bases separated the two germline ends. The length of the CDR3 is 15 residues. Germline V CDR1 and CDR2: SGHDT, YYEEEE. CDR3 region: CASSPTETRSYEQYF. Here the CDR3 DNA reads TGTGCCAGCAGCCCAACCGAGACTAGGTCGTACGAGCAGTACTTC.

As to this clone: The sample carries other DNA sequences with the same CDR3. The chain joins TRBV29-1 to TRBJ2-7; 8 nucleotides align to TRBD1. The CDR3 is made up of 12 amino acids. Looked up from germline, CDR1 is SQVTM and CDR2 is ANQGSEA. V was clipped by 4 bases and J by 2 bases; unmatched bases: 1. This CDR3 reads CSVGQGTYEQYF. In nucleotides, the CDR3 is TGCAGCGTTGGACAGGGGACCTACGAGCAGTACTTC.

V and J are TRBV12-5 and TRBJ1-5; no clear D gene. Trimming removed 1 base at V and 1 base at J, with 8 bases between. There are 15 residues in the CDR3. CDR1 is LGHNT, CDR2 FRNRAP, per germline. The CDR3 coding sequence is TGTGCTAGTGGTTTGGGGATTTTGAGCAATCAGCCCCAGCATTTT. This translates into CASGLGILSNQPQHF.

V usage is TRBV2 and J usage is TRBJ1-4; 11 bases agree with TRBD1. Germline V gene lookup returns CDR1 SNHLY and CDR2 FYNNEI. V shed 6 bases and J 7 bases; nucleotides not matched to a gene: 7. This CDR3 is 15 amino acids long. This CDR3 is CASRRDRGTSEKLFF. The CDR3 DNA follows: TGTGCCAGCAGGAGGGACAGGGGGACGAGTGAAAAACTGTTTTTT.

The chain combines TRBV29-1 with TRBJ2-7, with a possible D match to TRBD1 (6 bases). This CDR3 contains 12 residues. Trimming pared 4 bases from V and 7 bases from J, leaving 14 bases between. Germline-derived CDR1 and CDR2 are SQVTM and ANQGSEA. CDR3 sequence: CSVARPQGEQYF. The CDR3 DNA is TGCAGCGTTGCCAGGCCCCAGGGGGAGCAGTACTTC.

This clone came up a few times. It may be a read error: a sequence one base away is much more abundant. This sequence joins TRBV7-2 and TRBJ2-1; 9 bases are a match to TRBD1. The ends lost 4 bases at V and 5 bases at J; junction bases unmatched: 3. The CDR3 runs to 14 residues. Germline CDR1 and CDR2: SGHTA and FQGNSA. The CDR3 DNA reads TGTGCCAGCAGCTCGGGACAGGGAGACAATGAGCAGTTCTTC. Translated, it gives CASSSGQGDNEQFF. The full variable domain, rest sourced from reference TRBV7-2 and TRBJ2-1, is GAGVSQSPSNKVTEKGKDVELRCDPISGHTALYWYRQSLGQGLEFLIYFQGNSAPDKSGLPSDRFSAERTGGSVSTLTIQRTQQEDSAVYLCASSSGQGDNEQFFGPGTRLTVL.

The table lists this clone with a few counts. This chain links TRBV14 with TRBJ2-7; D may be TRBD2 (7 bases). Trimming removed 4 bases at V and 2 bases at J, with 15 bases between. CDR1 and CDR2 from the germline V gene are SGHDN and FVKESK. This CDR3 contains 15 residues. The CDR3 bases are TGTGCCAGCAGCCGCTACGGGGGGCTTACCTACGAGCAGTACTTC. The encoded protein is CASSRYGGLTYEQYF.